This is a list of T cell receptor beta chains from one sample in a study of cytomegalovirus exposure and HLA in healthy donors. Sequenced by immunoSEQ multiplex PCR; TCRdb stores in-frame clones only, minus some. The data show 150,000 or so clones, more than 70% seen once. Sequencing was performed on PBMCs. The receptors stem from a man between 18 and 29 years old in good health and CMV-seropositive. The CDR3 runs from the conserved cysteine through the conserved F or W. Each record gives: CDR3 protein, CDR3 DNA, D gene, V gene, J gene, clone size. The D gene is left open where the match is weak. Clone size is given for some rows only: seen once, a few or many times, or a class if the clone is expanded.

CASSLSSTSYEQYF	TGTGCCAGCAGCTTATCTTCTACTTCCTACGAGCAGTACTTC	NA	TRBV7-2	TRBJ2-7	NA
CASDRDGTEAFF	TGTGCCAGTGACAGGGATGGGACTGAAGCTTTCTTT	TRBD1	TRBV30	TRBJ1-1	NA
CASSIAPGANTGELFF	TGTGCCAGTAGTATAGCCCCGGGGGCGAACACCGGGGAGCTGTTTTTT	NA	TRBV19	TRBJ2-2	NA
CASSTLEERETQYF	TGTGCCAGCAGCACCTTAGAGGAGAGGGAGACCCAGTACTTC	NA	TRBV7-6	TRBJ2-5	NA
CASSFVSTPNSYNEQFF	TGTGCCAGCAGCTTTGTCTCAACCCCTAACTCCTACAATGAGCAGTTCTTC	NA	TRBV5-4	TRBJ2-1	few
CASSPRDERTGTNYGYTF	TGCGCCAGCAGCCCACGAGACGAGCGGACAGGTACTAACTATGGCTACACCTTC	TRBD1	TRBV4-1	TRBJ1-2	NA
CATSRDSSTDTQYF	TGTGCCACCAGCAGAGATAGTAGCACAGATACGCAGTATTTT	NA	TRBV15	TRBJ2-3	few
CASSLTLPGQNTDTQYF	TGCGCCAGCAGCCTTACTTTGCCGGGACAGAACACAGATACGCAGTATTTT	TRBD1	TRBV5-1	TRBJ2-3	NA
CASSPFTLAGGNEQFF	TGTGCCAGCTCACCTTTCACGCTAGCGGGAGGTAATGAGCAGTTCTTC	TRBD2	TRBV18	TRBJ2-1	NA
CSVALGPSSYNEQFF	TGCAGCGTTGCTTTGGGGCCGAGCTCCTACAATGAGCAGTTCTTC	NA	TRBV29-1	TRBJ2-1	NA
CASRMERGRERTNTGELFF	TGTGCCAGTAGGATGGAAAGGGGGCGAGAACGGACCAACACCGGGGAGCTGTTTTTT	TRBD1	TRBV19	TRBJ2-2	NA
CSVGTPSSYEQYF	TGCAGCGTCGGGACTCCAAGCTCCTACGAGCAGTACTTC	NA	TRBV29-1	TRBJ2-7	once
CASSFLIPVQGGNQPQHF	TGTGCCAGCAGTTTTCTTATTCCTGTGCAGGGGGGCAATCAGCCCCAGCATTTT	TRBD1	TRBV28	TRBJ1-5	NA
CASSLTAAATNEKLFF	TGTGCCAGCAGCTTAACGGCTGCGGCAACTAATGAAAAACTGTTTTTT	NA	TRBV11-2	TRBJ1-4	NA
CAWRLSEAFF	TGTGCCTGGAGGCTCAGTGAAGCTTTCTTT	NA	TRBV30	TRBJ1-1	NA
CSVVLSSGGYEQYF	TGCAGCGTTGTTTTATCGAGCGGAGGCTACGAGCAGTACTTC	NA	TRBV29-1	TRBJ2-7	NA
CASRPGSGGLFTGELFF	TGTGCCAGCAGGCCGGGGTCAGGAGGACTCTTCACCGGGGAGCTGTTTTTC	NA	TRBV11-2	TRBJ2-2	NA
CASRPGTARGDEQYF	TGTGCCAGTAGACCCGGGACGGCCCGGGGGGACGAGCAGTACTTC	TRBD2	TRBV19	TRBJ2-7	few
CASSAEAQGNLETQYF	TGTGCCAGCAGTGCCGAAGCCCAGGGAAATTTAGAGACCCAGTACTTC	NA	TRBV2	TRBJ2-5	NA
CASSQIYEQYF	TGTGCCAGCAGCCAAATCTACGAGCAGTACTTC	NA	TRBV28	TRBJ2-7	NA
CASLNWDTPDFF	TGTGCCAGTTTAAATTGGGACACACCCGACTTTTTC	NA	TRBV2	TRBJ1-2	NA
CASSYSGETQYF	TGTGCCAGCAGTTACTCTGGCGAGACCCAGTACTTC	NA	TRBV6-5	TRBJ2-5	NA
CASSHNRDTQYF	TGTGCCAGCAGCCACAACAGAGATACGCAGTATTTT	NA	TRBV5-4	TRBJ2-3	NA
CASSRQPIGGYTF	TGTGCCAGCAGCCGACAGCCCATCGGGGGCTACACCTTC	NA	TRBV11-2	TRBJ1-2	NA
CASSLIGGLADTQYF	TGTGCCAGCAGTTTAATTGGTGGCTTGGCAGATACGCAGTATTTT	NA	TRBV28	TRBJ2-3	NA
CASRPGQGMNTEAFF	TGTGCCAGCAGACCCGGACAGGGAATGAACACTGAAGCTTTCTTT	TRBD1	TRBV6-1	TRBJ1-1	NA
CASSLFPGMDTEAFF	TGTGCCAGCAGTTTATTTCCGGGGATGGACACTGAAGCTTTCTTT	NA	TRBV28	TRBJ1-1	few
CASSLGKDRAAYF	TGTGCCAGCAGCTTGGGAAAGGACAGGGCCGCCTACTTC	TRBD1	TRBV5-8	TRBJ2-7	NA
CASSIWASGTSGQETQYF	TGTGCCAGTAGTATCTGGGCTAGCGGGACGAGTGGCCAAGAGACCCAGTACTTC	TRBD2	TRBV19	TRBJ2-5	NA
CAWNQQGLARLDTQYF	TGTGCCTGGAATCAACAAGGACTAGCAAGATTGGATACGCAGTATTTT	TRBD2	TRBV30	TRBJ2-3	once
CATAESRGTGEKLFF	TGTGCCACCGCCGAATCCAGGGGGACGGGTGAAAAACTGTTTTTT	TRBD1	TRBV15	TRBJ1-4	NA
CASSLDLGQQKLFF	TGTGCCAGCAGCTTAGATTTGGGACAGCAAAAACTGTTTTTT	TRBD1	TRBV7-2	TRBJ1-4	NA
CASSSIITDTQYF	TGTGCCAGCAGCTCTATAATCACAGATACGCAGTATTTT	NA	TRBV5-4	TRBJ2-3	NA
CASSRYGGWEQYF	TGTGCCAGCAGTCGCTATGGGGGGTGGGAGCAGTACTTC	NA	TRBV6-5	TRBJ2-7	NA
CASSPEAYGYTF	TGTGCCAGCAGCCCTGAAGCATATGGCTACACCTTC	NA	TRBV28	TRBJ1-2	NA
CATSKAGQGFFYEQYF	TGTGCCACCAGCAAAGCGGGACAGGGTTTTTTCTACGAGCAGTACTTC	TRBD1	TRBV15	TRBJ2-7	NA
CASSLRYNEQFF	TGTGCCAGCAGTTTACGCTACAATGAGCAGTTCTTC	NA	TRBV28	TRBJ2-1	NA